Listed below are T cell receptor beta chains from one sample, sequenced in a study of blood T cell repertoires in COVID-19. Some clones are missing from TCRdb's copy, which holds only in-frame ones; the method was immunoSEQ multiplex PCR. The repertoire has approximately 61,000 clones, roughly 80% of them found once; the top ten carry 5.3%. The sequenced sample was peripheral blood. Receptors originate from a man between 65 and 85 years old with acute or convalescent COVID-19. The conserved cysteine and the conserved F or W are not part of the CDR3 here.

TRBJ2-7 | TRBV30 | AWSAPPGQPFCRSYEQY
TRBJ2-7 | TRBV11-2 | ASSSYPYEQY
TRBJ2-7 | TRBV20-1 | SATGGREQY
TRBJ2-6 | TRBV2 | ASSARSPGANVLT
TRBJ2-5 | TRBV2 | ASRAGGAGQETQY
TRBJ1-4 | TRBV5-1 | ASSLVAGRNEKLF
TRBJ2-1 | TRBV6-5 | ASSLGTVVNEQF
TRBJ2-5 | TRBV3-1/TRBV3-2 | ASTQGRTSGGVGY
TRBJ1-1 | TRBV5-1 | ASSSSQGVTTEAF
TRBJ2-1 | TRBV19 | ASSAPGQGGYNEQF
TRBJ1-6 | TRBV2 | ASSLTGPPHDSPLH
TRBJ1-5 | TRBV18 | ASSPRGTGGNQPQH
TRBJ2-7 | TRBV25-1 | ASSGGGSGGEQY
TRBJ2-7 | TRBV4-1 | ASSQVSGGAYEQY
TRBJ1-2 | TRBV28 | ASSPAGDRAYYGYT
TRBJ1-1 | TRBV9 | ASSMTGTPGTEAF
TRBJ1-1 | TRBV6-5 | ASSSDRGQAEAF
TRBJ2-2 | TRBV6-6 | ASSRPTSGGPQLF
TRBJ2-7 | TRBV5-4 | ASSLGNPGQTYEQY
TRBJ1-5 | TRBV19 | ASSIQGQLKPQH
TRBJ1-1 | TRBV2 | ASSDYGQGSAAF
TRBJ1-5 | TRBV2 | ASSLGRQPQH
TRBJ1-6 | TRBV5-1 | ASRLTGPRTNSPLH
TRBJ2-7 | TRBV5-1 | ASSLGTGPAYEQY
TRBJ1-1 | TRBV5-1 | ASSSLPTGENTEAF
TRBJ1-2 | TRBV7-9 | ASSSSEAGYT
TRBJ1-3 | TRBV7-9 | ASSLASPGQANTIY
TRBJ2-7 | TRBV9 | ASSVDQNPYEQY
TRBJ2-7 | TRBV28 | ASSPGGEEYEQY
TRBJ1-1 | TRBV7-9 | ASSSTGGGTEAF
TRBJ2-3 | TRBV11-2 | ASSLAGSPDTQY
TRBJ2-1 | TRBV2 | ASSELGQSYNEQF
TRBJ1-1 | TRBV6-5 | ASSKWDSLVRAF
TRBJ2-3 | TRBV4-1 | ASSSLFLAGKTDTQY
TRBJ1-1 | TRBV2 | ASISGGGRRTEAF
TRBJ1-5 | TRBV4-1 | ASSQDPGQGYQPQH
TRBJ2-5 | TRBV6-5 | ASSYSGDQETQY
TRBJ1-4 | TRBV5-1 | ASSFGGLREKLF
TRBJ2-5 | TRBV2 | ASNTGTSGGEQETQY
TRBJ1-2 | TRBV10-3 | AISKTGTDNYGYT
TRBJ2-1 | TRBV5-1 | ASSSHVAGGTYNEQF
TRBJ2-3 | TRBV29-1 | SVLGAGGPTDTQY
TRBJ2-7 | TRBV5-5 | ASSLSLAGGIYEQY
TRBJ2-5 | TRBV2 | ASRDGTSSEETQY
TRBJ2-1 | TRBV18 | ASSLYVSGGYKSSYNEQF
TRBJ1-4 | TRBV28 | ASSLYSGGVGGEKLF
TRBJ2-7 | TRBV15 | ATSLNRGSSYEQY
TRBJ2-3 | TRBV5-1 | ASSLAGTHTDTQY
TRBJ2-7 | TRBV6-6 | ASSSQGAFYEQY
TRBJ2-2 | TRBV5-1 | ASSLGGGGELF
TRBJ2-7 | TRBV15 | ATSRGGTGGPYEQY
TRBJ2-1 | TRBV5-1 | ASSLRPSGDNEQF
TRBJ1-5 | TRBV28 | ATYYTSQH